The 3 T cell receptor beta chains listed next were all sequenced from one sample in a study. A single record per CDR3 protein comes from TCRdb applying MiXCR to the RT-PCR reads. Of more than 550,000 distinct CDR3 sequences in the sample, approximately 15% were seen once. The sequencing sample was made of memory CD4+ T cells from blood. Every receptor here comes from a female donor in good health, serving as a healthy control.

This clonotype was detected only a few times. The chain recombines TRBV19 with TRBJ2-1, with 9 bases fitting TRBD2. Germline V CDR1 and CDR2: LNHDA, SQIVND (reference sequence). The CDR3 totals 14 residues. Trimming at V came to 4 bases and at J to 6 bases, leaving 4 bases not matched to a gene. CDR3 coding DNA: TGTGCCAGTAGTACCAGCGGGAGGTTCAATGAGCAGTTCTTC. Amino acids: CASSTSGRFNEQFF.

This clonotype was observed once. V usage is TRBV7-2 and J usage is TRBJ1-4, with D possibly matching TRBD1 (6 bases). CDR1 is SGHTA, CDR2 FQGNSA, per germline. The CDR3 covers 16 residues. The V and J ends lost 10 bases and 0 bases respectively, with 18 bases between them. The CDR3 coding sequence is TGTGCCACCTCTAGGGAGGGGGGAACAACTAATGAAAAACTGTTTTTT. It translates to CATSREGGTTNEKLFF.

V usage is TRBV7-2 and J usage is TRBJ2-3; D might be TRBD1 (6 bases). Trimming took off 0 bases at V and 6 bases at J, with 16 bases between the two ends. Germline values: CDR1 SGHTA, CDR2 FQGNSA. This CDR3 is built from 16 residues. CDR3 loop: CASSLAIVGQGDTQYF. The DNA for the CDR3 is TGTGCCAGCAGCTTAGCAATAGTTGGCCAGGGGGATACGCAGTATTTT.